These 8 T cell receptor beta chains originate from one sample sequenced in a study of lymphopenia after photon versus proton radiotherapy. Sequencing was performed with immunoSEQ multiplex PCR; in TCRdb, only in-frame clones are kept and a portion is missing. The data hold about 20,000 clones, with under 95% observed a single time. The starting material was peripheral blood, obtained from a patient treated with photon-based radiotherapy. The receptors derive from a woman aged 35 to 49 with cholangiocarcinoma.

This chain joins TRBV7-6 and TRBJ2-5; TRBD1 matches 8 bases. The germline V gene has CDR1 SGHVS and CDR2 FNYEAQ. CDR3 length equals 15 residues. J gave up 1 base and V 1 base, and 2 bases lay outside the gene matches. Here the CDR3 reads CASSLDGTGQETQYF. DNA for the CDR3: TGTGCCAGCAGCTTAGATGGGACAGGCCAAGAGACCCAGTACTTC.

This clone was observed once. The chain has TRBV6-1 and TRBJ1-1, with D possibly being TRBD1 (6 bases). V was shortened by 6 bases and J by 7 bases, with 18 bases between the two germline ends. The germline V gene has CDR1 MNHNS and CDR2 SASEGT. The length of the CDR3 is 14 residues. CDR3 region: CASSPVGRGGEAFF. CDR3 coding DNA: TGTGCCAGCAGCCCAGTGGGCAGGGGAGGTGAAGCTTTCTTT.

V is TRBV6-1 and J is TRBJ1-3; TRBD1 is a possible D gene (6 bases). The germline CDR1 and CDR2 sequences are MNHNS and SASEGT. The CDR3 totals 16 residues. V dropped 0 bases and J dropped 11 bases, with 20 bases sitting between them. CDR3 coding DNA: TGTGCCAGCAGTGAAGCGCAGTGGGGGCGGACGCAGTCCATATATTTT. Protein: CASSEAQWGRTQSIYF.

V gene TRBV4-2 combines with J gene TRBJ2-1; 9 nucleotides align to TRBD2. Germline V CDR1 and CDR2: LGHNA, YNFKEQ. This CDR3 is 15 amino acids long. J gave up 6 bases and V 0 bases, and 3 bases lay outside the gene matches. This CDR3 is CASSQDYSGSNEQFF. In DNA form, the CDR3 reads TGTGCCAGCAGCCAAGATTATAGCGGGAGCAATGAGCAGTTCTTC.

J is TRBJ1-2 and V is TRBV30; no clear D gene. The CDR3 spans 11 residues. Germline values: CDR1 GTSNPN, CDR2 SVGIG (reference sequence). Trimming removed 6 bases from V and 2 bases from J, with 7 bases in between. The CDR3: CACDGNYGYTF. The CDR3, as DNA: TGTGCCTGTGACGGGAACTATGGCTACACCTTC.

The chain uses TRBV6-6 and TRBJ2-4, with D perhaps TRBD1 (6 bases). CDR1 and CDR2 (germline): MNHNY, SVGAGI (reference sequence). V lost 6 bases, J lost 2 bases, and 14 bases lay in between. CDR3 length: 15 amino acids. The CDR3 DNA sequence: TGTGCCAGCAGACCGAACCAGGGGTCCAAAAACATTCAGTACTTC. This gives the protein CASRPNQGSKNIQYF.

CDR3 bases: TGTGCCAGCAGCTTAATGTCCGGGACAGGGGCTAGCGAGCAGTACTTC. This codes for CASSLMSGTGASEQYF. The chain uses TRBV7-9 and TRBJ2-7, with 10 positions matching TRBD1. The V gene end was trimmed by 2 bases and the J gene end by 6 bases; junction bases not matched to a gene: 10. The CDR3 loop spans 16 amino acids. Germline CDR1 is SEHNR and CDR2 is FQNEAQ (reference sequence).

The CDR3 nucleotides read TGTGCCAGCAGCCTGGACCACACCGGGGAGCTGTTTTTT. Amino acids: CASSLDHTGELFF. The chain employs TRBV11-2 and TRBJ2-2, with D unclear. From germline, CDR1 is SGHAT and CDR2 FQNNGV. Trimming took 5 bases from V and 3 from J, leaving 7 bases between them. CDR3 length: 13 amino acids.